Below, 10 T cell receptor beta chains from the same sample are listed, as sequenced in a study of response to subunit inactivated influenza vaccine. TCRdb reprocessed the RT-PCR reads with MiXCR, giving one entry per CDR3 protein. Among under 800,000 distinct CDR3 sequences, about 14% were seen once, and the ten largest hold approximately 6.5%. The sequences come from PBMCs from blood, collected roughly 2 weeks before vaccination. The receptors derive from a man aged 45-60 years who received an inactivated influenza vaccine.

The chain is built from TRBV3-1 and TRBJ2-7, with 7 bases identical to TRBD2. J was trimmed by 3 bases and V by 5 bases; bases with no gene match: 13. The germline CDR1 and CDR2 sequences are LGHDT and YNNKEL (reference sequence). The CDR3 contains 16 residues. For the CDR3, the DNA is TGTGCCAGCAGCGCCCGAGCGGGATGGGTGTTCTACGAGCAGTACTTC. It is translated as CASSARAGWVFYEQYF.

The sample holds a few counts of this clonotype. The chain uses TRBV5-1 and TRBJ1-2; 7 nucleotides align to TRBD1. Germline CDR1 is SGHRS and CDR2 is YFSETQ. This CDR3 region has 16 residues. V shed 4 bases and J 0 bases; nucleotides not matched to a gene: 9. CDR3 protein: CASSRLDRASNYGYTF. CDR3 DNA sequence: TGCGCCAGCAGCCGCCTCGACAGGGCTTCTAACTATGGCTACACCTTC.

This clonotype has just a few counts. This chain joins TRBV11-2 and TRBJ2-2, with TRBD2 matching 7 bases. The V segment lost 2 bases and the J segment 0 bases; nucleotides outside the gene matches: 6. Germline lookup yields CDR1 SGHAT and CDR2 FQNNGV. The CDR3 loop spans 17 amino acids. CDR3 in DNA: TGTGCCAGCAGCTTAAGGCCGGGACTAACGAACACCGGGGAGCTGTTTTTT. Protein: CASSLRPGLTNTGELFF.

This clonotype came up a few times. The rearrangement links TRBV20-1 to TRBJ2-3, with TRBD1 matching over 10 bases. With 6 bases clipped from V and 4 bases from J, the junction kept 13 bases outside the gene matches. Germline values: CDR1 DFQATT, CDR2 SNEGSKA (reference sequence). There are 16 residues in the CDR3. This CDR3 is CSAPGKGQGFPDTQYF. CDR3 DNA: TGCAGTGCGCCGGGGAAGGGACAGGGGTTCCCAGATACGCAGTATTTT.

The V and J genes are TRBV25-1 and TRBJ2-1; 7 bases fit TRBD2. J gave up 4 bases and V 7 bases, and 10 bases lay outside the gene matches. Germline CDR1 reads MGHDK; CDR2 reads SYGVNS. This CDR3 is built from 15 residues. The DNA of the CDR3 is TGTGCCAGCAAGCCTAGTCGGGGGGTTTACAATGAGCAGTTCTTC. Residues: CASKPSRGVYNEQFF. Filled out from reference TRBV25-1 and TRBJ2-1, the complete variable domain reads EADIYQTPRYLVIGTGKKITLECSQTMGHDKMYWYQQDPGMELHLIHYSYGVNSTEKGDLSSESTVSRIRTEHFPLTLESARPSHTSQYLCASKPSRGVYNEQFFGPGTRLTVL.

CDR3 in DNA: TGTGCTAGTGGTTTAGGCGGGCCGAACAATGAGCAGTTCTTC. It codes for CASGLGGPNNEQFF. The chain links TRBV12-5 to TRBJ2-1; a possible D gene is TRBD2 (5 bases). The V gene's germline CDR1 is LGHNT and CDR2 FRNRAP. The CDR3 length is 14 residues. The V gene lost 3 bases and the J gene lost 5 bases, with 11 bases spanning the gap.

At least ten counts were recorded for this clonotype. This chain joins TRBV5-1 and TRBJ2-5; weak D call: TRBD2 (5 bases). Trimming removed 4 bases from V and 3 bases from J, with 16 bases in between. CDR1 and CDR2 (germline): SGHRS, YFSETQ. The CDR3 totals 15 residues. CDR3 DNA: TGCGCCAGCAGCACGGGATTGGGGAACGAAGAGACCCAGTACTTC. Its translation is CASSTGLGNEETQYF.

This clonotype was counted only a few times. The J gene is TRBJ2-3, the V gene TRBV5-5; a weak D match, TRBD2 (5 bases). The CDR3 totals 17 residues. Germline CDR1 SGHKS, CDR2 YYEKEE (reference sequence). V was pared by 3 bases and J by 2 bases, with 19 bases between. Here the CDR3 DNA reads TGTGCCAGCAGCTCACTACCGGGGTCCTTGCCCACAGATACGCAGTATTTT. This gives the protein CASSSLPGSLPTDTQYF. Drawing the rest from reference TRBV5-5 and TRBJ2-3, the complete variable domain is DAGVTQSPTHLIKTRGQQVTLRCSPISGHKSVSWYQQVLGQGPQFIFQYYEKEERGRGNFPDRFSARQFPNYSSELNVNALLLGDSALYLCASSSLPGSLPTDTQYFGPGTRLTVL.

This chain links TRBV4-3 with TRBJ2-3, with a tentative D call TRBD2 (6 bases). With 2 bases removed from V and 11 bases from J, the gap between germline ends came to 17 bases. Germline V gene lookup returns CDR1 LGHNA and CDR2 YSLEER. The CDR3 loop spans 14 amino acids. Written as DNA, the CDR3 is TGCGCCAGCAGCCAATCCGCAAGGGAGGAAGAGCAGTATTTT. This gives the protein CASSQSAREEEQYF.

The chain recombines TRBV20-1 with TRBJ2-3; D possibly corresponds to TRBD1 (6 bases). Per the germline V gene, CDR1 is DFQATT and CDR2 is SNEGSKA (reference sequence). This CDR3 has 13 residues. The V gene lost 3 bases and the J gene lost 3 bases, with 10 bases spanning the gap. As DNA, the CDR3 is TGCAGTGCTAGCAGGGGTCCTACAGATACGCAGTATTTT. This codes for CSASRGPTDTQYF.